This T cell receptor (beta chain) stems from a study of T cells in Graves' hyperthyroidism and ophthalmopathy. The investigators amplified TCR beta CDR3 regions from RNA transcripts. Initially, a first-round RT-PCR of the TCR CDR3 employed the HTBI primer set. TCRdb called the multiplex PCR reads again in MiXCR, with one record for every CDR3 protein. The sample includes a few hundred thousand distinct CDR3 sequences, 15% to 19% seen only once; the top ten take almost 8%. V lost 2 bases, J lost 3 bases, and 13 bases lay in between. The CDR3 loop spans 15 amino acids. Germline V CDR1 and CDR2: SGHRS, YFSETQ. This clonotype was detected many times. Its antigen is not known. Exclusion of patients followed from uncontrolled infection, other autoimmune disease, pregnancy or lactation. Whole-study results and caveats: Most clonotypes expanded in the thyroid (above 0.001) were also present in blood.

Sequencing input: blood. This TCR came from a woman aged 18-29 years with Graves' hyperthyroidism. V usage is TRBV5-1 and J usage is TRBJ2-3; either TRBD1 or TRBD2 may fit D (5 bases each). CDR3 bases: TGCGCCAGCAGCTTACCCGGGGCTGAGACAGATACGCAGTATTTT. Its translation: CASSLPGAETDTQYF.